This paragraph covers one TCR beta chain sequence. Sequenced by immunoSEQ multiplex PCR; TCRdb stores in-frame clones only, minus some. Of under 100,000 clones in the sample, 90% to 95% were seen once. The data are from a study of technical replicates of blood from a few donors. Per germline, CDR1 MNHEY and CDR2 SVGAGI. This CDR3 is 15 amino acids long. Trimming removed 6 bases from V and 1 base from J, with 13 bases in between. Material for sequencing was T cells isolated from PBMCs. V is TRBV6-5 and J is TRBJ1-3, with D uncertain. This receptor was obtained from a human donor in good health. CDR3 sequence: CASRNSFQSGNTIYF. CDR3 coding DNA: TGTGCCAGCAGGAACAGCTTTCAATCTGGAAACACCATATATTTT.